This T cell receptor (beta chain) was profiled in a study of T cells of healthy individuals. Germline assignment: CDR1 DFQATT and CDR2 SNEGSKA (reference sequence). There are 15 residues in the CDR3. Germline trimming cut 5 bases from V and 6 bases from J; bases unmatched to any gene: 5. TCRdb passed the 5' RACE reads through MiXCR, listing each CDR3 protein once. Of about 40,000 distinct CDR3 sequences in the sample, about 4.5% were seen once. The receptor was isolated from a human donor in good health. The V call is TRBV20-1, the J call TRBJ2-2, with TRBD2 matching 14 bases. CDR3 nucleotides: TGCAGTGCTCAGACTAGCGGGAGGGCCCCCGGGGAGCTGTTTTTT. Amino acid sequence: CSAQTSGRAPGELFF.